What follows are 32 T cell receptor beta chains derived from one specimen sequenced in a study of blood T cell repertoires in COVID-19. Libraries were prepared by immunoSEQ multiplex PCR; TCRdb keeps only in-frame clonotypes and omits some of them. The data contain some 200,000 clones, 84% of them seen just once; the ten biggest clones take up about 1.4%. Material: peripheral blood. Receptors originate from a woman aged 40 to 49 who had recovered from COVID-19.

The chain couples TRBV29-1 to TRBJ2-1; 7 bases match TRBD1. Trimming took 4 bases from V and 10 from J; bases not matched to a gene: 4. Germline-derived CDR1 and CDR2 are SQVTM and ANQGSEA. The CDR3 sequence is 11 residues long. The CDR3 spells CSVVQGREQFF. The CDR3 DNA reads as TGCAGCGTTGTACAGGGGCGGGAGCAGTTCTTC.

The CDR3 DNA follows: TGTGCCAGCAGAGTGACAGTCTCCTACGAGCAGTACTTC. This codes for CASRVTVSYEQYF. V gene TRBV28 combines with J gene TRBJ2-7; TRBD1 might be the D (5 bases). The CDR3 runs 13 residues. Per germline, CDR1 MDHEN and CDR2 SYDVKM. With 6 bases removed from V and 0 bases from J, the gap between germline ends came to 9 bases.

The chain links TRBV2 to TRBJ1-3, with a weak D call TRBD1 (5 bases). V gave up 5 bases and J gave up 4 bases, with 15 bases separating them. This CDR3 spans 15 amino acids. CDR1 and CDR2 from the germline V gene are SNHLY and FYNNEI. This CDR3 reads CASSTGTLNGNTIYF. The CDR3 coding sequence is TGTGCCAGCAGTACAGGCACATTAAACGGAAACACCATATATTTT.

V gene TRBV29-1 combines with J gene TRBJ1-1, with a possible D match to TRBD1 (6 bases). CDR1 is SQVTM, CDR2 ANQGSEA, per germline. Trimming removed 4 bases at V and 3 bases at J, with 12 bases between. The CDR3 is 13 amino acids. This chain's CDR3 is CSVVPQGHTEAFF. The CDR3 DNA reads TGCAGCGTTGTTCCACAGGGTCACACTGAAGCTTTCTTT.

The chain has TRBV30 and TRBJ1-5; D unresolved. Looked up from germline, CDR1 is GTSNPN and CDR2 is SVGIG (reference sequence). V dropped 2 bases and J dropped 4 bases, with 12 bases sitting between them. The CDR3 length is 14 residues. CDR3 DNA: TGTGCCTGGAGTAGTACAGCCCCTAATCAGCCCCAGCATTTT. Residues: CAWSSTAPNQPQHF.

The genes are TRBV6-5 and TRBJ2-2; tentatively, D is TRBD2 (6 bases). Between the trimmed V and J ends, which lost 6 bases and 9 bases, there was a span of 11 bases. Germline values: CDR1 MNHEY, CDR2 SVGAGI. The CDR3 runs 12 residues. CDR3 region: CASSRGGRELFF. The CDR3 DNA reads TGTGCCAGCAGCCGTGGAGGGAGGGAGCTGTTTTTT.

The CDR3 DNA reads TGCGCCAGCAGCCAAGACGTCAGGGTGATAGAGACCCAGTACTTC. This translates into CASSQDVRVIETQYF. This chain joins TRBV4-3 and TRBJ2-5; D is possibly TRBD1 (5 bases). V shed 0 bases and J shed 4 bases, with 12 bases lying between them. Germline V gene lookup returns CDR1 LGHNA and CDR2 YSLEER. The CDR3 has 15 amino acids.

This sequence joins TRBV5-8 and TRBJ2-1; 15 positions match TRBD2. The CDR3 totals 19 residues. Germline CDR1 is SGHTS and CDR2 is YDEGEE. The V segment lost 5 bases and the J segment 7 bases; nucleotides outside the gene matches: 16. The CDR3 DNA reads TGTGCCAGCAGAATAGGGACTAGCGGGGGGCTAGACGAATGGAATGAGCAGTTCTTC. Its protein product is CASRIGTSGGLDEWNEQFF.

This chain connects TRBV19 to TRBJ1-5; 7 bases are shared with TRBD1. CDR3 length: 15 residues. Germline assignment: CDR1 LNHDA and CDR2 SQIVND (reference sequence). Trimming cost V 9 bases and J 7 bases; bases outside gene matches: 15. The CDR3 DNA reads TGTGCCAGCGCACAAACAGGGGAAAATGGACAGCCCCAGCATTTT. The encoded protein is CASAQTGENGQPQHF.

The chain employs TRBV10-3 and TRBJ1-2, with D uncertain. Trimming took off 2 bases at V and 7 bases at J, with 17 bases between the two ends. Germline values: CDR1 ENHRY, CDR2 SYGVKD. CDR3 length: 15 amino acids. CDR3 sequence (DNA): TGTGCCATCAGTGAGGAGCGGCCCCCTCTCTCTGGCTACACCTTC. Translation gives CAISEERPPLSGYTF.

CDR3 nucleotide sequence: TGTGCCAGCAGCTTTACTAGCGGGGGGGAAGTATACACAGATACGCAGTATTTT. Amino acid sequence: CASSFTSGGEVYTDTQYF. V usage is TRBV7-9 and J usage is TRBJ2-3; TRBD2 matches 13 bases. The CDR3 spans 18 residues. Germline V CDR1 and CDR2: SEHNR, FQNEAQ (reference sequence). V lost 3 bases, J lost 2 bases, and 8 bases stayed unmatched.

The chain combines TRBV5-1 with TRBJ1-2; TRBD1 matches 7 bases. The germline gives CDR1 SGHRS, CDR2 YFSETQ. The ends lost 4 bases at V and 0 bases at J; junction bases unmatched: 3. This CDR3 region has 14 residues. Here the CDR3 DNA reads TGCGCCAGCAGCGGAGGGACAGCTAACTATGGCTACACCTTC. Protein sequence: CASSGGTANYGYTF.

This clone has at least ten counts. The CDR3, as DNA: TGTGCCAGCAGTTACTCGATTGCAGGGGGCGACCCCGGGTACACTGAAGCTTTCTTT. Translated: CASSYSIAGGDPGYTEAFF. The chain carries TRBV6-2 or TRBV6-3 and TRBJ1-1; 8 bases line up with TRBD1. The junction had 15 bases not matched to a gene; V was cut back by 0 bases and J by 3 bases. Germline lookup yields CDR1 MNHEY and CDR2 SVGEGT. The CDR3 has 19 amino acids.

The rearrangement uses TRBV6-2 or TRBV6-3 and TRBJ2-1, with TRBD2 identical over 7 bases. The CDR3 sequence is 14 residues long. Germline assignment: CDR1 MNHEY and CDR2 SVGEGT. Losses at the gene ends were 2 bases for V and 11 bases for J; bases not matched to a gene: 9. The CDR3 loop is CASSYGDYLQKQFF. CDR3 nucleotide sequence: TGTGCCAGCAGTTACGGGGACTACCTCCAGAAGCAGTTCTTC.

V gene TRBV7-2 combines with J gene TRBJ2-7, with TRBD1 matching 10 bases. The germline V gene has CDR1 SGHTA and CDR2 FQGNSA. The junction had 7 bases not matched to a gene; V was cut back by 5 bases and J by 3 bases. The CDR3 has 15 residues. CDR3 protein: CASSHDRTGGYEQYF. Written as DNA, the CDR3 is TGTGCCAGCAGCCACGACCGGACAGGGGGCTACGAGCAGTACTTC. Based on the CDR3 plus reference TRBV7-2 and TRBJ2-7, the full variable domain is GAGVSQSPSNKVTEKGKDVELRCDPISGHTALYWYRQSLGQGLEFLIYFQGNSAPDKSGLPSDRFSAERTGGSVSTLTIQRTQQEDSAVYLCASSHDRTGGYEQYFGPGTRLTVT.

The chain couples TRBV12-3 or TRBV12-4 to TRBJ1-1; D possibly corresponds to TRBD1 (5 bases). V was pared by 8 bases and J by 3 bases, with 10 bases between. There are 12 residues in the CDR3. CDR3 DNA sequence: TGTGCCAGCGGTAAGGGGTACACTGAAGCTTTCTTT. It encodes CASGKGYTEAFF.

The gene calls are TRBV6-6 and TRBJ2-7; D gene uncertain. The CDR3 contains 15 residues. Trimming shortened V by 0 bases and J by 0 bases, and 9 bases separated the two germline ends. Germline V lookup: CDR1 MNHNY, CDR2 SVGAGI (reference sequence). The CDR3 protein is CASSYSMAVSYEQYF. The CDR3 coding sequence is TGTGCCAGCAGTTACTCGATGGCTGTCTCCTACGAGCAGTACTTC.

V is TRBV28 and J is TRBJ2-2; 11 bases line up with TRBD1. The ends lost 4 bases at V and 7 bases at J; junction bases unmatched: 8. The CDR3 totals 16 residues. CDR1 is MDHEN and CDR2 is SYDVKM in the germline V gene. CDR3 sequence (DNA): TGTGCCAGCAGTTACCGGACAGGGGGCGCGAACGGGGAGCTGTTTTTT. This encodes CASSYRTGGANGELFF.

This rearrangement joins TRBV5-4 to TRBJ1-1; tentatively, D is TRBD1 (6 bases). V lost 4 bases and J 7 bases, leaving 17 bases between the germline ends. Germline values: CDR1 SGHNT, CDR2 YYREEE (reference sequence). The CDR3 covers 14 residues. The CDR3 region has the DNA TGTGCCAGCAGCCCTAAGGGGGGGTCGAGTGAAGCTTTCTTT. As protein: CASSPKGGSSEAFF.

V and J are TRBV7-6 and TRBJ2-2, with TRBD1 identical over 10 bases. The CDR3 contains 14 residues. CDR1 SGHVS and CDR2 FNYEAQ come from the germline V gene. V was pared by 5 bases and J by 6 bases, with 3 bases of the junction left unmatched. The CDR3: CASSRTGGPGELFF. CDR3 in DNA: TGTGCCAGCAGCCGGACAGGGGGGCCCGGGGAGCTGTTTTTT.

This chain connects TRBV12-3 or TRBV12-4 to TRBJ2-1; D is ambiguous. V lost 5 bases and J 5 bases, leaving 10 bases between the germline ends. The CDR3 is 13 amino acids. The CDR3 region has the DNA TGTGCCAGCAGTCTCCCCCTTCACAATGAGCAGTTCTTC. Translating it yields CASSLPLHNEQFF.

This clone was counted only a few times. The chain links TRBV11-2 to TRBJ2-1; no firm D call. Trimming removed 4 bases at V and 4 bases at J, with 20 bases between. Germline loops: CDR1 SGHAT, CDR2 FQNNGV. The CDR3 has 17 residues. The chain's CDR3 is CASSSTQNMNRYNEQFF. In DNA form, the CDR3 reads TGTGCCAGCAGCTCAACCCAGAACATGAACAGATACAATGAGCAGTTCTTC. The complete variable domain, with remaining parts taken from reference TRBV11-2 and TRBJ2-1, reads EAGVAQSPRYKIIEKRQSVAFWCNPISGHATLYWYQQILGQGPKLLIQFQNNGVVDDSQLPKDRFSAERLKGVDSTLKIQPAKLEDSAVYLCASSSTQNMNRYNEQFFGPGTRLTVL.

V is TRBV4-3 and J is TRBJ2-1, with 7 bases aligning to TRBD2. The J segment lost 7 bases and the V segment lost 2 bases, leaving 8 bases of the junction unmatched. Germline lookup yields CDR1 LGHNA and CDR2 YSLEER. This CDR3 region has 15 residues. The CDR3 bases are TGCGCCAGCAGCCAAAGAGCGGGGACCCGAAATGAGCAGTTCTTC. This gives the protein CASSQRAGTRNEQFF.

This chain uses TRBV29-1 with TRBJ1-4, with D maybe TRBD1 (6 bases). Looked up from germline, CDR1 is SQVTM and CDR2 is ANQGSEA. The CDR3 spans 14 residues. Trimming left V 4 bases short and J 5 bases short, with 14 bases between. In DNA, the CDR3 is TGCAGCGTTGGAGTGGGGGCGCAGAATGAAAAACTGTTTTTT. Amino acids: CSVGVGAQNEKLFF.

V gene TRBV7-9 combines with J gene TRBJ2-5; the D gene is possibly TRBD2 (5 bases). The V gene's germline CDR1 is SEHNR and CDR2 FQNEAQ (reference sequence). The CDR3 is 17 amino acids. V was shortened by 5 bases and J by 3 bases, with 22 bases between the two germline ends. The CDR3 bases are TGTGCCAGCAGCGCAAGCGGCCGAGGACGGAGAGAAGAGACCCAGTACTTC. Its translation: CASSASGRGRREETQYF.

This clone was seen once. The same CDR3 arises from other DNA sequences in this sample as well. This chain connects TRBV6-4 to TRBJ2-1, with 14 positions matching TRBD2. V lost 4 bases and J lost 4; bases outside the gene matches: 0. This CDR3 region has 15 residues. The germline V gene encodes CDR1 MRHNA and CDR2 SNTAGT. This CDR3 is CASSGTSGGYNEQFF. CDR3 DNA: TGTGCCAGCAGTGGGACTAGCGGGGGGTACAATGAGCAGTTCTTC.

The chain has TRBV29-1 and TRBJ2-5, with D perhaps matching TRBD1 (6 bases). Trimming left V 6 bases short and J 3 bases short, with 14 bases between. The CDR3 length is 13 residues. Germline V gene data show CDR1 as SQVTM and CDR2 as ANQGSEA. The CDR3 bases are TGCAGCGTAACCATTCGGACAGAAGAGACCCAGTACTTC. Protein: CSVTIRTEETQYF.

The CDR3 spells CASSGGLSNEQFF. The DNA of the CDR3 is TGTGCCAGCAGCGGGGGGTTGAGCAATGAGCAGTTCTTC. The chain carries TRBV6-5 and TRBJ2-1; 7 positions match TRBD2. V dropped 6 bases and J dropped 6; count of bases not matched to a gene: 5. This CDR3 comprises 13 residues. The germline CDR1 and CDR2 sequences are MNHEY and SVGAGI.

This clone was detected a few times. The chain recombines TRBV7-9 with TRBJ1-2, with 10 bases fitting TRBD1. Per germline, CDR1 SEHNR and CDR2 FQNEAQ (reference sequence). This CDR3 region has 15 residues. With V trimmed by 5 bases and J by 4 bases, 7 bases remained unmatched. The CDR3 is CASSPQTGGGYGYTF. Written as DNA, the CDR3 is TGTGCCAGCAGCCCACAGACAGGGGGCGGCTATGGCTACACCTTC.

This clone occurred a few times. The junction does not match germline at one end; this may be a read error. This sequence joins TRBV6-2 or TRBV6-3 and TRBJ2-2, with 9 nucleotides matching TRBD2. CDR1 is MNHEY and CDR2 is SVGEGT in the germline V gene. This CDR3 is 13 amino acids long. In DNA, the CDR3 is TGTGCCAGCAGTCTTAGCGGGGGCCTAGGCCCGCGGTTT. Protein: CASSLSGGLGPRF.

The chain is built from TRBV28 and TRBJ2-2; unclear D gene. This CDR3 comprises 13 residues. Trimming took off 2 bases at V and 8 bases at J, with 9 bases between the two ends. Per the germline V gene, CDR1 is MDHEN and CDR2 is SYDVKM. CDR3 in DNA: TGTGCCAGCAGTTTAACGTTCGGGGGGGAGCTGTTTTTT. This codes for CASSLTFGGELFF.

The CDR3 DNA follows: TGTGCCAGCAGTTACCGACAGGGGATCGATGAGCAGTTCTTC. It encodes CASSYRQGIDEQFF. The J gene is TRBJ2-1, the V gene TRBV6-2 or TRBV6-3, with 8 bases aligning to TRBD1. The V gene end was trimmed by 2 bases and the J gene end by 8 bases; junction bases not matched to a gene: 5. CDR3 length equals 14 residues. Germline-derived CDR1 and CDR2 are MNHEY and SVGEGT.